This TCR beta chain was obtained from a study of OX40 agonist ivuxolimab in advanced cancers. Whole-study context: All patients had ivuxolimab intravenously every 2 weeks at 0.01 to 10 mg/kg. Partial responses, seen in three patients, involved one hepatocellular carcinoma and two cutaneous melanomas. Study conclusions and caveats: People who partly responded at 0.1-3.0 mg/kg had some of the least clonal expansion seen.

Generated by immunoSEQ multiplex PCR, the TCRdb table keeps only in-frame clones and is missing some. The table shows roughly 59,000 clones, with over 90% occurring only once. A history of autoimmune disease or systemic immunosuppression excluded patients. To note about this clone: Its antigen is not identified.

Germline V gene sequence: CDR1 SGHDT, CDR2 YYEEEE. The CDR3 sequence is 14 residues long. Trimming removed 2 bases at V and 0 bases at J, with 6 bases between. The sequences come from CD4+ or CD8+ T cells sorted from blood, collected in a trial of the OX40 agonist ivuxolimab. The sequence was collected from an adult with an advanced solid tumor such as melanoma, head and neck, liver or kidney cancer. V gene TRBV5-6 combines with J gene TRBJ1-3; D is unclear. In DNA form, the CDR3 reads TGTGCCAGCAGCTTAACCTTCTCTGGAAACACCATATATTTT. Its protein is CASSLTFSGNTIYF.